This T cell receptor (beta chain) was obtained from a study of T cell responses to AZD1222 COVID-19 vaccine. General study points: Dominant CD4 TCR responses targeted spike regions 160-218 and 743-854. Of spike-specific TCRs, nearly half reportedly target regions left unmutated in variants. The donor group comprised mostly white British people and more females; the analysis possibly underestimated clonal diversity.

The protocol was immunoSEQ multiplex PCR, while the TCRdb copy is restricted to in-frame clones and leaves out a portion. This table has some 20,000 clones, less than 90% appearing once. Germline loops: CDR1 KGHSH, CDR2 LQKENI. There are 16 residues in the CDR3. Between the trimmed V and J ends, which lost 3 bases and 3 bases, there was a span of 14 bases. Notes on this clone: The antigen is unknown.

The sample consisted of peripheral blood, taken 28 days after the second AZD1222 dose. The receptor was derived from an adult who received the AZD1222 COVID-19 vaccine. V and J are TRBV18 and TRBJ2-2, with D maybe TRBD2 (6 bases). CDR3 coding DNA: TGTGCCAGCTCACCTAGTGGGACTCTACACACCGGGGAGCTGTTTTTT. Translated, it gives CASSPSGTLHTGELFF. The variable domain in full, completed from reference TRBV18 and TRBJ2-2, reads NAGVMQNPRHLVRRRGQEARLRCSPMKGHSHVYWYRQLPEEGLKFMVYLQKENIIDESGMPKERFSAEFPKEGPSILRIQQVVRGDSAAYFCASSPSGTLHTGELFFGEGSRLTVL.